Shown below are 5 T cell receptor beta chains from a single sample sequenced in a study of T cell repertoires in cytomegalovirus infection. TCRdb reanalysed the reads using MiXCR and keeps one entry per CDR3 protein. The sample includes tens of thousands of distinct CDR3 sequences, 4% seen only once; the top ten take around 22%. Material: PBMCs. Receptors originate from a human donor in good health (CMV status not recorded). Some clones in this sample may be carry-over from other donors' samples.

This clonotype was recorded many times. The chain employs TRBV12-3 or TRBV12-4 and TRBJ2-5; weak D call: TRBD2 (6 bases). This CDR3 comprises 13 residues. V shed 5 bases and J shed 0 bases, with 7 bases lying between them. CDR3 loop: CASSGDYQETQYF. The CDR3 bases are TGTGCCAGCAGTGGGGACTACCAAGAGACCCAGTACTTC.

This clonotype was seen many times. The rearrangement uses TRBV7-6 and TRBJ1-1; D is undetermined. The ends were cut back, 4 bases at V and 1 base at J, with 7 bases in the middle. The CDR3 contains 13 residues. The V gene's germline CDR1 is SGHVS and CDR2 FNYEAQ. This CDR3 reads CASSYQENTEAFF. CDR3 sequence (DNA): TGTGCCAGCAGCTACCAGGAGAACACTGAAGCTTTCTTT.

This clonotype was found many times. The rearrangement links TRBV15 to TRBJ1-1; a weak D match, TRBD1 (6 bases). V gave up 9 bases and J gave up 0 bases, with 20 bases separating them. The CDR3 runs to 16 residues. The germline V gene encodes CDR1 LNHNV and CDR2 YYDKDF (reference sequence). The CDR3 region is CATKEGGSKMNTEAFF. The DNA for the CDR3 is TGTGCCACTAAGGAGGGGGGATCAAAGATGAACACTGAAGCTTTCTTT.

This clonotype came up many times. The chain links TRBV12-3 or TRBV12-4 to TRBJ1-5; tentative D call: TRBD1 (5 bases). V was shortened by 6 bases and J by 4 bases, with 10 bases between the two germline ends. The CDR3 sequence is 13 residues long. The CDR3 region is CASRETVNQPQHF. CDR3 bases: TGTGCCAGCAGAGAGACAGTAAATCAGCCCCAGCATTTT.

The CDR3 is CASSSGERDDNEQFF. The CDR3 DNA is TGTGCCAGTAGTTCCGGCGAGCGGGACGACAATGAGCAGTTCTTC. V gene TRBV19 combines with J gene TRBJ2-1; the match to TRBD2 covers 7 bases. This CDR3 spans 15 amino acids. Germline V lookup: CDR1 LNHDA, CDR2 SQIVND (reference sequence). The ends lost 5 bases at V and 5 bases at J; junction bases unmatched: 9.